This TCR beta chain was observed in a study of T cells in Graves' hyperthyroidism and ophthalmopathy. Study as a whole: Peripheral blood draws took place at initial diagnosis, ahead of any treatment.

Study-wide findings and caveats: Ophthalmopathy was identified by the model a median about six months ahead of onset.

Diagnosis rested on symptoms, serum thyroxine and TRAb, thyroid ultrasound, and orbital computed tomography. CDR1 and CDR2 from the germline V gene are DFQATT and SNEGSKA (reference sequence). CDR3 length: 17 amino acids. The V segment lost 5 bases and the J segment 2 bases; nucleotides outside the gene matches: 9. This clonotype was recorded many times. Its antigen remains unidentified. Amplification targeted TCR beta CDR3 regions from RNA transcripts. Carried out on the TCR CDR3, a first-round RT-PCR used the HTBI primer set. In TCRdb, the multiplex PCR reads were re-called with MiXCR into one record per CDR3 protein. The data hold around 600,000 distinct CDR3 sequences, with more than 12% observed a single time.

Sample: blood. This receptor was obtained from a woman in her fifties or sixties with Graves' ophthalmopathy. The chain employs TRBV20-1 and TRBJ2-7; 16 bases match TRBD2. The CDR3 nucleotides are TGCAGTGCTCACACCGGGACTAGCGGGAGGGTAGCCTACGAGCAGTACTTC. This translates into CSAHTGTSGRVAYEQYF.